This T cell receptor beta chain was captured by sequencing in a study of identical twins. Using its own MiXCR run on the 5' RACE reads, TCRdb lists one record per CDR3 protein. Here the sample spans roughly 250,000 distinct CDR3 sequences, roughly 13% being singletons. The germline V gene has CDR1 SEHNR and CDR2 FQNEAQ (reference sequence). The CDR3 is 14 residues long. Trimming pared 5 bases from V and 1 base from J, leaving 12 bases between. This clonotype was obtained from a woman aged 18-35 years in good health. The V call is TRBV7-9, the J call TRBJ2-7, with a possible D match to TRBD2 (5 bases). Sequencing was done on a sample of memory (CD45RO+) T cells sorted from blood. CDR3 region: CASSDTTKSYEQYF. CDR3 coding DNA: TGTGCCAGCAGCGACACGACTAAGTCCTACGAGCAGTACTTC.